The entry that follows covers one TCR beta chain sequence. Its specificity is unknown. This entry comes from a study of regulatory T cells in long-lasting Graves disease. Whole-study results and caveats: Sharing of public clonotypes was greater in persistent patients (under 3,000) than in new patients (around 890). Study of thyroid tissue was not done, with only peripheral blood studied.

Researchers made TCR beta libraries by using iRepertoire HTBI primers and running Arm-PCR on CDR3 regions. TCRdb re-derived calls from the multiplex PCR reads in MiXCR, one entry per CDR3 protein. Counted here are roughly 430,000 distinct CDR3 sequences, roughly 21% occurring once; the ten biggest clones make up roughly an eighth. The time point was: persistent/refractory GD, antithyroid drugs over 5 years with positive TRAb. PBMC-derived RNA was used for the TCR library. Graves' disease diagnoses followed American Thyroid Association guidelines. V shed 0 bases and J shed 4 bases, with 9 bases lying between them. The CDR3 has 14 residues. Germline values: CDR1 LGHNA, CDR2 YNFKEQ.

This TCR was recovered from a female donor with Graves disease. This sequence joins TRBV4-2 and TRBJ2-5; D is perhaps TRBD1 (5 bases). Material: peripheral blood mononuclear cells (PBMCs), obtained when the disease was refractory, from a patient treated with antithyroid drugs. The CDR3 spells CASSQDRAPETQYF. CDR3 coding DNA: TGTGCCAGCAGCCAAGACAGGGCGCCAGAGACCCAGTACTTC.